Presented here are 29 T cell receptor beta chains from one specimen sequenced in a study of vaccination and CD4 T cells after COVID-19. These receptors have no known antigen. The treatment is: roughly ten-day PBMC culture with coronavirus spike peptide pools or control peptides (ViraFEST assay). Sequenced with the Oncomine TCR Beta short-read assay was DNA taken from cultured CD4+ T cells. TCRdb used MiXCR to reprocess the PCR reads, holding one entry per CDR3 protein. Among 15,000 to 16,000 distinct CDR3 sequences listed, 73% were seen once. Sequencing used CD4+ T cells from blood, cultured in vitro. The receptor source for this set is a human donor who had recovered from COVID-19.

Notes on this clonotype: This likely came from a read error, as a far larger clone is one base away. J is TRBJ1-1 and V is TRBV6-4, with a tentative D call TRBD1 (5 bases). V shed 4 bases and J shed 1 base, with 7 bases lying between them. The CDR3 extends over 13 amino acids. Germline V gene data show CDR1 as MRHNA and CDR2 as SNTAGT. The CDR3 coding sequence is TGTGCCAGCAGTGGACAGCAGAACACTGAAGCTTTCTTT. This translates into CASSGQQNTEAFF.

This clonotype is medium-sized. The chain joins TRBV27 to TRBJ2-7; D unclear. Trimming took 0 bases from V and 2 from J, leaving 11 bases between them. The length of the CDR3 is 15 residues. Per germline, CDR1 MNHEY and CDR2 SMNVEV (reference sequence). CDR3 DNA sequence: TGTGCCAGCAGTTTATCGGACGGCCGGGCCTACGAGCAGTACTTC. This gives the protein CASSLSDGRAYEQYF.

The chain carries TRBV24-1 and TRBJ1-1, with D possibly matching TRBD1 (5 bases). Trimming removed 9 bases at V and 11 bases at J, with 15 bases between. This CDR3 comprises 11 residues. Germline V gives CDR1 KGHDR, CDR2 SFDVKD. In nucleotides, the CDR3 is TGTGCCACCGGGGACGGCCTGAGGGCTTTCTTT. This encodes CATGDGLRAFF.

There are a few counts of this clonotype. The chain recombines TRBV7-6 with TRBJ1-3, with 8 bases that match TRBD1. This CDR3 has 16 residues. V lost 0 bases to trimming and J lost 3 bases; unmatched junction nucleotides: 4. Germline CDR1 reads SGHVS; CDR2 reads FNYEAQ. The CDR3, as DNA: TGTGCCAGCAGCTTAGCGACAGGGGCAAGTGGAAACACCATATATTTT. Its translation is CASSLATGASGNTIYF.

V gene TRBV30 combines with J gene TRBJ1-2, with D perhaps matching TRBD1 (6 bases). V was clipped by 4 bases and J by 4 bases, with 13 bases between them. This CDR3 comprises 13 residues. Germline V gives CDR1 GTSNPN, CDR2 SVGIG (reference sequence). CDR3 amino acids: CAWTPRGIYGYTF. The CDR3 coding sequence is TGTGCCTGGACTCCTAGGGGGATCTATGGCTACACCTTC.

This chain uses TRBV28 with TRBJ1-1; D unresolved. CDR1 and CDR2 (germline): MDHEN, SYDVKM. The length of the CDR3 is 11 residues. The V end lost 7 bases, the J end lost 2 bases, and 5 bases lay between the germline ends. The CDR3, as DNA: TGTGCCAGCAAAACAAACACTGAAGCTTTCTTT. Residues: CASKTNTEAFF.

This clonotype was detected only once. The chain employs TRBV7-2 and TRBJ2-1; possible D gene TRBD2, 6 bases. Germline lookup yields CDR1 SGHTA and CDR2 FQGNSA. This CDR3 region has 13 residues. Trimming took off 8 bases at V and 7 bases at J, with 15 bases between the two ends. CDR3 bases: TGTGCCAGCGGCACGTACCTAGCGAATGAGCAGTTCTTC. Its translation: CASGTYLANEQFF.

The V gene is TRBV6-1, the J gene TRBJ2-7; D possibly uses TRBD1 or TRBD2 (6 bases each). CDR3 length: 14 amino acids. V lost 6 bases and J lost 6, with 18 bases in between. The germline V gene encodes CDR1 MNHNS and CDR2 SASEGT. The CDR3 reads CASSESGGGFEQYF. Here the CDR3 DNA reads TGTGCCAGCAGCGAATCCGGGGGCGGCTTCGAGCAGTACTTC.

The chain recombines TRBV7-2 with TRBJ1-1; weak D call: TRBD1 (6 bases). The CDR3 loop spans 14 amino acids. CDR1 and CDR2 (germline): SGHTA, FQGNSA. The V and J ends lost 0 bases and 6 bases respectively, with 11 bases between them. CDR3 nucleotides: TGTGCCAGCAGCTTAGCCCCAGGGGCGGCTGAAGCTTTCTTT. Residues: CASSLAPGAAEAFF.

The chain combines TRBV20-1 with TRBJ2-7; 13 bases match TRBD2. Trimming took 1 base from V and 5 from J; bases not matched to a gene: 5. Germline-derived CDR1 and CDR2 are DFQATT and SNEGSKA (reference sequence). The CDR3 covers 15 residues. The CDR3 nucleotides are TGCAGTGCTAGAGCTGGGACTAGCGGGATCCACGAGCAGTACTTC. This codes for CSARAGTSGIHEQYF.

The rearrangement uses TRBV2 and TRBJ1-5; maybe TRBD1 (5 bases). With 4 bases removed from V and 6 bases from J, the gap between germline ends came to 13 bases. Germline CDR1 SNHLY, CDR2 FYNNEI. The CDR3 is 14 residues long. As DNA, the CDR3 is TGTGCCAGCAGTGGTTTGTTGGGGACTCAGCCCCAGCATTTT. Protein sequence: CASSGLLGTQPQHF.

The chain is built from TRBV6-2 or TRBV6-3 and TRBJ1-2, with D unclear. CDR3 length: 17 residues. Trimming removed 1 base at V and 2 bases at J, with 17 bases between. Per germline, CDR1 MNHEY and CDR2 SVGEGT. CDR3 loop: CASSYLQAFGVNYGYTF. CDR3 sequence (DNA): TGTGCCAGCAGTTACTTGCAGGCATTCGGCGTGAACTATGGCTACACCTTC.

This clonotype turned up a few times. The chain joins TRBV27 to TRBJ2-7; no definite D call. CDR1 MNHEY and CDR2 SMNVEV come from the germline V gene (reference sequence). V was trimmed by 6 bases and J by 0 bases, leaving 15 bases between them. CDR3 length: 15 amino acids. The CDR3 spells CASSRIHLSSYEQYF. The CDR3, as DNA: TGTGCCAGCAGCCGGATCCATCTTAGCTCCTACGAGCAGTACTTC.

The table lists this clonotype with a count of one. CDR3 sequence: CASSLGQAGGSYEQYF. CDR3 nucleotides: TGTGCCAGCAGTTTGGGGCAAGCGGGAGGATCCTACGAGCAGTACTTC. The chain links TRBV12-3 or TRBV12-4 to TRBJ2-7, with TRBD2 matching over 9 bases. This CDR3 region has 16 residues. V dropped 3 bases and J dropped 1; count of bases not matched to a gene: 7.

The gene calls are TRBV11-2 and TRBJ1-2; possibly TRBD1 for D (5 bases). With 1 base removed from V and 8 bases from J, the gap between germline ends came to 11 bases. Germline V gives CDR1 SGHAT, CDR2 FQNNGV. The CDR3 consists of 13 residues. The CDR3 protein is CASSLGVGAGYTF. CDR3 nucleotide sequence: TGTGCCAGCAGCTTAGGTGTAGGGGCCGGCTACACCTTC.

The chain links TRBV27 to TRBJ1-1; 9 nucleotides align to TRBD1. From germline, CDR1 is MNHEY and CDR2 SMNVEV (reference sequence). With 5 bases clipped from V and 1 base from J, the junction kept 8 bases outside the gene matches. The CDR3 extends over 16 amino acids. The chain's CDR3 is CASSVRDRAKNTEAFF. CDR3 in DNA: TGTGCCAGCAGTGTCCGGGACAGGGCTAAGAACACTGAAGCTTTCTTT.

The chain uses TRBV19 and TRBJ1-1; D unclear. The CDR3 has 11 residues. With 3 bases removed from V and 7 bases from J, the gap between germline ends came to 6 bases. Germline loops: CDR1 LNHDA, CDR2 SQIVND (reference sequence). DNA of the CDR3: TGTGCCAGTAGTATCAGTTATGAAGCTTTCTTT. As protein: CASSISYEAFF.

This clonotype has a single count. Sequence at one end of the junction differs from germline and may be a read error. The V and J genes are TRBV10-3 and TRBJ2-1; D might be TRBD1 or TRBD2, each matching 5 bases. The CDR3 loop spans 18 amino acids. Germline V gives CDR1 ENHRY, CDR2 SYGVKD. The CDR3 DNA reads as TGTGCCAGCAGTGGGGGAGCGATGTTGGGCAGATCCTACAATGAGCAGTTCTTC. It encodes CASSGGAMLGRSYNEQFF.

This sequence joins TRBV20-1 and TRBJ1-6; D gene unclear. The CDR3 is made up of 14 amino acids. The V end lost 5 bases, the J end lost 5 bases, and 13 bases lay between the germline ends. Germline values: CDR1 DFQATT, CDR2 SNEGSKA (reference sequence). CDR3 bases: TGCAGTGCTGCTCGGACTCGTAATAATTCACCCCTCCACTTT. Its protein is CSAARTRNNSPLHF.

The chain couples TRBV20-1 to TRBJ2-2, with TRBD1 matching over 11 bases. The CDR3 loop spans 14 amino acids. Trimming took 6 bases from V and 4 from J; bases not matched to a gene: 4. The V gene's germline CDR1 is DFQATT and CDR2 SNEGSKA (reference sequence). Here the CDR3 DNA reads TGCAGTGCCCCAGGACAGGGGGCCACCGGGGAGCTGTTTTTT. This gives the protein CSAPGQGATGELFF.

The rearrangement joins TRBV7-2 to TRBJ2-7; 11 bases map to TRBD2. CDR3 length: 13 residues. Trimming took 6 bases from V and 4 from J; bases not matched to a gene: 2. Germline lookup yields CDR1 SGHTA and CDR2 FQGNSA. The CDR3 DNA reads TGTGCCAGCAGGCGGACTAGCGGGTACGAGCAGTACTTC. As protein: CASRRTSGYEQYF. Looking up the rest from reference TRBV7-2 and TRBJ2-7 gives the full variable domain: GAGVSQSPSNKVTEKGKDVELRCDPISGHTALYWYRQSLGQGLEFLIYFQGNSAPDKSGLPSDRFSAERTGGSVSTLTIQRTQQEDSAVYLCASRRTSGYEQYFGPGTRLTVT.

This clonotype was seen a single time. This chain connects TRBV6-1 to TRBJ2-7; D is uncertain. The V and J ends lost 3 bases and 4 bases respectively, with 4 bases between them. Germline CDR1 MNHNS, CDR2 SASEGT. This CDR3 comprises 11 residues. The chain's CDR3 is CASSEGYEQYF. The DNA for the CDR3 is TGTGCCAGCAGTGAGGGGTACGAGCAGTACTTC.

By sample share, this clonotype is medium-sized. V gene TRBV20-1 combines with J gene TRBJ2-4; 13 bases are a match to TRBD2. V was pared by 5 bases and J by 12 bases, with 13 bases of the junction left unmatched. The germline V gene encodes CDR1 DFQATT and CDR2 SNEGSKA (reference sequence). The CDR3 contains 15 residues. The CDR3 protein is CSAYGLAGVGTYQYF. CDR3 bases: TGCAGTGCTTACGGACTAGCGGGAGTTGGGACATATCAGTACTTC.

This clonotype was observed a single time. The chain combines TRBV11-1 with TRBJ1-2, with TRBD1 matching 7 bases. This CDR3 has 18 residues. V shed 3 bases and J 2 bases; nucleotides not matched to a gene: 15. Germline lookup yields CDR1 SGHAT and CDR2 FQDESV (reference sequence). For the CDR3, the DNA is TGTGCCAGCAGCTTGAATAGGGGGCGGACAGTGACCAACTATGGCTACACCTTC. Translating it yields CASSLNRGRTVTNYGYTF.

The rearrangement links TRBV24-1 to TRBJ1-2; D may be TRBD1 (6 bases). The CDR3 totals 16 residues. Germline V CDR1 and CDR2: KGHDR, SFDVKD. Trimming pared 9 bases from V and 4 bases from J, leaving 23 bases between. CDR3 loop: CATGSSTGVGGYGYTF. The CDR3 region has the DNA TGTGCCACCGGATCGTCGACAGGTGTAGGGGGCTATGGCTACACCTTC.

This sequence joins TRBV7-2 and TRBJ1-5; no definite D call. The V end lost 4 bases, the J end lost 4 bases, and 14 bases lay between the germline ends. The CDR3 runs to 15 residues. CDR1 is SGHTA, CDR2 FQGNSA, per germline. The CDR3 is CASSSQTELNQPQHF. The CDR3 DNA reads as TGTGCCAGCAGCTCTCAAACGGAATTAAATCAGCCCCAGCATTTT.

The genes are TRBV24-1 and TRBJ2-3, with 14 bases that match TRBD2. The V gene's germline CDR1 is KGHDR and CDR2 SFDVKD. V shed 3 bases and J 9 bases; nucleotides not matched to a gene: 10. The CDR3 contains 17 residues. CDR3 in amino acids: CATSDPGLAGGGDTQYF. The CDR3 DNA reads TGTGCCACCAGTGATCCCGGACTAGCGGGAGGTGGAGACACGCAGTATTTT.

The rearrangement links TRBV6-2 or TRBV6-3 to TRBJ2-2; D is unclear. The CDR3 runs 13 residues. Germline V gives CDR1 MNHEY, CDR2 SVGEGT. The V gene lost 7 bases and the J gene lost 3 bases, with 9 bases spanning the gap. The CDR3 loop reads CASTNTYTGELFF. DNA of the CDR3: TGTGCCAGCACCAACACCTACACCGGGGAGCTGTTTTTT.

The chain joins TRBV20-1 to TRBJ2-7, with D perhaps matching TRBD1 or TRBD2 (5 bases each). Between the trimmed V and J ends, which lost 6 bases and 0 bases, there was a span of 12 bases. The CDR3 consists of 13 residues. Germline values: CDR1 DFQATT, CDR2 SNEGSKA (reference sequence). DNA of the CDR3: TGCAGTGCGAACCGGGACCACTCCTACGAGCAGTACTTC. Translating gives CSANRDHSYEQYF.